This T cell receptor beta chain is from a study of blood T cell repertoires in COVID-19. Across the whole study: The United States, Italy and Spain provided the acute and convalescent COVID-19 samples. PBMCs, B-cell-depleted T cells, or T cells provided the cDNA or gDNA that made up the material.

Original methodology: It was from reference gene primer amplification that nucleated cell counts were estimated. Libraries were prepared by immunoSEQ multiplex PCR; TCRdb keeps only in-frame clonotypes and omits some of them. V and J calls and clone size are those listed in that table; D and trimming were worked out from the DNA. This sample has approximately 120,000 clones, with 70% to 80% found just once. Germline CDR1 and CDR2: SNHLY and FYNNEI. V was trimmed by 8 bases and J by 1 base, leaving 9 bases between them. The CDR3 is 13 amino acids. The sample was peripheral blood. The TCR originated in a human donor in a cohort sampled during active COVID-19. The chain employs TRBV2 and TRBJ1-3; unclear D gene. CDR3 DNA sequence: TGTGCCAGCCACCGGTGGTCTGGAAACACCATATATTTT. Translated, it gives CASHRWSGNTIYF.